The source of this TCR beta chain is a study of control samples from healthy donors and cancer patients. The length of the CDR3 is 13 residues. CDR1 is SGHAT, CDR2 FQNNGV, per germline. Trimming cost V 5 bases and J 10 bases; bases outside gene matches: 10. Here immunoSEQ multiplex PCR was the method, and the copy in TCRdb shows in-frame clones only, minus some. The data show around 100,000 clones, more than 85% seen once. This sequence was found in a man aged 25-45 years in good health. The sequenced sample was blood. This chain uses TRBV11-2 with TRBJ2-5; 7 nucleotides align to TRBD2. In DNA, the CDR3 is TGTGCCAGCAGCCCCTCCTCAGGGAGGGGCCAGTACTTC. This codes for CASSPSSGRGQYF.